The 26 T cell receptor beta chains reported below all come from one sample, sequenced in a study of breast tumors, draining lymph nodes, adjacent tissues. A single record per CDR3 protein comes from TCRdb applying MiXCR to the multiplex PCR reads. The repertoire holds about 230,000 distinct CDR3 sequences, roughly 30% seen once, with approximately 1.4% in the top ten. Axillary draining lymph nodes of breast cancer patients supplied the node samples. Sequencing was done on a sample of axillary lymph node tissue. These receptors were taken from a female donor with breast cancer. Some clones in this sample may be carry-over from other donors' samples.

This clonotype was observed many times. The chain employs TRBV6-5 and TRBJ2-1; 8 bases map to TRBD2. Germline lookup yields CDR1 MNHEY and CDR2 SVGAGI. The CDR3 contains 14 residues. After removal of 6 bases from V and 2 bases from J, the junction contained 3 bases not matched to a gene. CDR3 region: CASRVAGPYNEQFF. The DNA of the CDR3 is TGTGCCAGCAGAGTAGCGGGACCCTACAATGAGCAGTTCTTC.

This clonotype has ten or more counts. The chain uses TRBV5-5 and TRBJ2-3; the match to TRBD2 covers 14 bases. This CDR3 spans 16 amino acids. CDR1 is SGHKS, CDR2 YYEKEE, per germline (reference sequence). With 4 bases clipped from V and 6 bases from J, the junction kept 7 bases outside the gene matches. CDR3 loop: CASSIGTSGSFDTQYF. CDR3 nucleotides: TGTGCCAGCAGCATTGGGACTAGCGGGAGTTTTGATACGCAGTATTTT.

This clonotype was recorded at least ten times. The chain joins TRBV7-9 to TRBJ2-7, with TRBD1 as a possible D gene (6 bases). Looked up from germline, CDR1 is SEHNR and CDR2 is FQNEAQ (reference sequence). Trimming stripped 3 bases from V and 4 bases from J, with 13 bases between. This CDR3 spans 14 amino acids. DNA for the CDR3: TGTGCCAGCAGCTTCATTGGGGGCTTGTACGAGCAGTACTTC. This codes for CASSFIGGLYEQYF.

This clonotype was counted many times. The chain is built from TRBV9 and TRBJ2-7; the match to TRBD2 covers 14 bases. The germline V gene encodes CDR1 SGDLS and CDR2 YYNGEE. The trim removed 7 bases at V and 4 bases at J, leaving 1 base unmatched. This CDR3 has 13 amino acids. This chain's CDR3 is CASGLAGGYEQYF. The CDR3 nucleotides read TGTGCCAGCGGACTAGCGGGAGGTTACGAGCAGTACTTC.

This clonotype has only a few counts. J is TRBJ2-3 and V is TRBV6-2 or TRBV6-3; 9 bases are shared with TRBD1. Germline CDR1 MNHEY, CDR2 SVGEGT. CDR3 length: 22 residues. V dropped 8 bases and J dropped 1; count of bases not matched to a gene: 28. This CDR3 reads CASEGMKIVGQGTHLRTDTQYF. As DNA, the CDR3 is TGTGCCAGCGAGGGTATGAAAATCGTAGGACAGGGGACACATCTACGCACAGATACGCAGTATTTT.

CDR3 bases: TGTGCCAGCAGCGTAGGCCTTTCGACGGCGTACGAGCAGTTCTTC. Protein sequence: CASSVGLSTAYEQFF. V is TRBV9 and J is TRBJ2-1; D call uncertain. The CDR3 spans 15 residues. Germline CDR1 is SGDLS and CDR2 is YYNGEE. V lost 0 bases, J lost 10 bases, and 17 bases lay in between.

In regard to this clonotype: The junction and the germline gene differ at one end; a read error may be behind it. This chain connects TRBV19 to TRBJ2-7; TRBD1 matches 7 bases. Germline V gene data show CDR1 as LNHDA and CDR2 as SQIVND (reference sequence). The CDR3 totals 15 residues. As DNA, the CDR3 is TGTGCCAGTAGTAACGCCTACAGGGGCCTATACGAGCGGTACTTC. It translates to CASSNAYRGLYERYF.

Ten or more counts support this clonotype. The gene calls are TRBV14 and TRBJ2-2; no reliable D call. The V end lost 0 bases, the J end lost 2 bases, and 10 bases lay between the germline ends. CDR1 and CDR2 (germline): SGHDN, FVKESK. The CDR3 runs 16 residues. The DNA of the CDR3 is TGTGCCAGCAGCCAAGATATGGGAAGAAACACCGGGGAGCTGTTTTTT. As protein: CASSQDMGRNTGELFF. Combining the CDR3 with reference TRBV14 and TRBJ2-2 gives the whole variable domain EAGVTQFPSHSVIEKGQTVTLRCDPISGHDNLYWYRRVMGKEIKFLLHFVKESKQDESGMPNNRFLAERTGGTYSTLKVQPAELEDSGVYFCASSQDMGRNTGELFFGEGSRLTVL.

This clonotype came up a few times. The chain links TRBV6-5 to TRBJ1-1; D remains unclear. Germline CDR1 is MNHEY and CDR2 is SVGAGI. V was clipped by 2 bases and J by 8 bases, with 18 bases between them. The CDR3 consists of 15 residues. The CDR3 reads CASSYKIRDPTEAFF. In DNA form, the CDR3 reads TGTGCCAGCAGTTACAAGATTCGTGACCCCACCGAAGCTTTCTTT.

This clonotype was counted many times. This rearrangement joins TRBV7-3 to TRBJ1-1; D remains unclear. Trimming pared 5 bases from V and 2 bases from J, leaving 9 bases between. The germline gives CDR1 SGHTA, CDR2 FQGTGA. The CDR3 totals 13 residues. CDR3 in amino acids: CASSVDGNTEAFF. The CDR3 nucleotides are TGTGCCAGCAGCGTGGACGGTAACACTGAAGCTTTCTTT.

The sample holds many counts of this clonotype. The rearrangement joins TRBV19 to TRBJ2-1; maybe TRBD1 (5 bases). The germline V gene encodes CDR1 LNHDA and CDR2 SQIVND (reference sequence). The V end lost 2 bases, the J end lost 8 bases, and 7 bases lay between the germline ends. The CDR3 is 12 residues long. The CDR3 bases are TGTGCCAGTAGTATAATACAGGATGAGCAGTTCTTC. Residues: CASSIIQDEQFF.

This clonotype has more than one count but fewer than ten. This may be a read error: a much more frequent sequence differs by one nucleotide. This chain joins TRBV12-5 and TRBJ2-1, with 8 bases aligning to TRBD1. CDR1 and CDR2 (germline): LGHNT, FRNRAP. This CDR3 has 15 residues. CDR3 nucleotides: TGTGCTAGTGGGTCCAGGGGGCTTGGCGACAATGAGCAGCTCTTC. Translation gives CASGSRGLGDNEQLF.

This clonotype was seen ten or more times. The V and J genes are TRBV29-1 and TRBJ1-2; no firm D call. CDR1 is SQVTM, CDR2 ANQGSEA, per germline. The CDR3 length is 13 residues. V was clipped by 2 bases and J by 4 bases, with 11 bases between them. CDR3 DNA: TGCAGCGTTGAAAATCGGTATCTCTATGGCTACACCTTC. Amino acid sequence: CSVENRYLYGYTF. The whole variable domain, remainder taken from reference TRBV29-1 and TRBJ1-2, is SAVISQKPSRDICQRGTSLTIQCQVDSQVTMMFWYRQQPGQSLTLIATANQGSEATYESGFVIDKFPISRPNLTFSTLTVSNMSPEDSSIYLCSVENRYLYGYTFGSGTRLTVV.

In its sample, this clonotype was seen a few times. This could be a read error, since a much larger clone is one nucleotide away. The rearrangement uses TRBV5-4 and TRBJ2-2; D is uncertain. The V end lost 2 bases, the J end lost 4 bases, and 9 bases lay between the germline ends. The V gene's germline CDR1 is SGHNT and CDR2 YYREEE (reference sequence). The CDR3 consists of 14 residues. The CDR3: CASSFYKTTGELFF. CDR3 nucleotides: TGTGCCAGCAGCTTTTATAAGACCACCGGGGAGCTGTTTTTT. The full variable domain, with the rest looked up from reference TRBV5-4 and TRBJ2-2, is ETGVTQSPTHLIKTRGQQVTLRCSSQSGHNTVSWYQQALGQGPQFIFQYYREEENGRGNFPPRFSGLQFPNYSSELNVNALELDDSALYLCASSFYKTTGELFFGEGSRLTVL.

This clonotype was picked up one time. The CDR3 end shows no conserved phenylalanine or tryptophan, and so a read error is likely. The V call is TRBV5-1, the J call TRBJ1-1; D is unclear. CDR1 and CDR2 from the germline V gene are SGHRS and YFSETQ. Trimming cost V 1 base and J 1 base, with 5 bases left between them. The CDR3 totals 13 residues. As DNA, the CDR3 is TGCGCCAGCAGCTTGACCACGAACACTGAAGCTTTCTGT. Its translation: CASSLTTNTEAFC.

The chain links TRBV12-3 or TRBV12-4 to TRBJ1-2, with TRBD1 matching over 7 bases. The V segment lost 3 bases and the J segment 12 bases; nucleotides outside the gene matches: 10. The CDR3 sequence is 13 residues long. The CDR3 sequence: CASSLGAGGGNTF. DNA of the CDR3: TGTGCCAGCAGTTTGGGGGCAGGGGGTGGAAACACCTTC.

On this clonotype itself: The DNA is omitted, as the CDR3 cannot be located on it reliably, and the CDR3 follows TCRdb's listing. The V call is TRBV25-1, the J call TRBJ2-1; the table's D call, TRBD1, was not checked against the DNA. The CDR3 spans 20 residues, counting both ends. Germline lookup yields CDR1 MGHDK and CDR2 SYGVNS. The chain's CDR3 is CASSHPFYICSAKRYNEQFF.

This clonotype came up many times. The V call is TRBV9, the J call TRBJ2-1; either TRBD1 or TRBD2 may supply D (6 bases each). Per the germline V gene, CDR1 is SGDLS and CDR2 is YYNGEE. This CDR3 has 12 residues. With 0 bases removed from V and 11 bases from J, the gap between germline ends came to 9 bases. Here the CDR3 DNA reads TGTGCCAGCAGCGTAGGAGGGGGGAAGCAGTTCTTC. Amino acids: CASSVGGGKQFF.

The chain combines TRBV20-1 with TRBJ2-5; 13 bases are shared with TRBD2. Germline CDR1 is DFQATT and CDR2 is SNEGSKA (reference sequence). The length of the CDR3 is 16 residues. Trimming took 5 bases from V and 4 from J; bases not matched to a gene: 10. This CDR3 reads CSALAGLAGVRETQYF. CDR3 sequence (DNA): TGCAGTGCTCTTGCCGGACTAGCGGGAGTGCGAGAGACCCAGTACTTC.

This clonotype has ten or more counts. The chain recombines TRBV29-1 with TRBJ2-2, with TRBD1 matching 8 bases. The V gene end was trimmed by 5 bases and the J gene end by 3 bases; junction bases not matched to a gene: 5. Germline lookup yields CDR1 SQVTM and CDR2 ANQGSEA. There are 14 residues in the CDR3. Here the CDR3 reads CSVWTGPDTGELFF. CDR3 in DNA: TGCAGCGTTTGGACAGGGCCGGACACCGGGGAGCTGTTTTTT.

This clonotype was counted between two and nine times. V is TRBV6-6 and J is TRBJ2-1; 12 nucleotides align to TRBD2. Looked up from germline, CDR1 is MNHNY and CDR2 is SVGAGI (reference sequence). With 6 bases clipped from V and 1 base from J, the junction kept 13 bases outside the gene matches. CDR3 length equals 19 residues. The CDR3 sequence is CASRPIIGLAGQSYNEQFF. The DNA for the CDR3 is TGTGCCAGCAGGCCCATCATAGGACTAGCGGGACAGTCCTACAATGAGCAGTTCTTC.

This clonotype was counted at least ten times. This chain connects TRBV19 to TRBJ2-2, with D perhaps matching TRBD1 (6 bases). This CDR3 spans 16 amino acids. V gave up 5 bases and J gave up 1 base, with 14 bases separating them. The germline V gene has CDR1 LNHDA and CDR2 SQIVND (reference sequence). The CDR3 protein is CASSPPETGNTGELFF. CDR3 sequence (DNA): TGTGCCAGTAGTCCTCCCGAGACAGGGAACACCGGGGAGCTGTTTTTT.

The table lists this clonotype with a few counts. This sequence joins TRBV7-9 and TRBJ1-1; D may be TRBD1 (5 bases). With 5 bases removed from V and 0 bases from J, the gap between germline ends came to 13 bases. The germline V gene has CDR1 SEHNR and CDR2 FQNEAQ (reference sequence). The CDR3 totals 15 residues. CDR3: CASSGSGTVNTEAFF. In DNA form, the CDR3 reads TGTGCCAGCAGCGGGTCCGGGACGGTGAACACTGAAGCTTTCTTT.

This clonotype was recorded a few times. A much larger clone differs from this one at a single base, so this may be a read error. The chain is built from TRBV20-1 and TRBJ2-5, with TRBD2 matching 11 bases. The CDR3 consists of 15 residues. V lost 2 bases, J lost 9 bases, and 11 bases stayed unmatched. Germline V gives CDR1 DFQATT, CDR2 SNEGSKA (reference sequence). CDR3 bases: TGCAGTGCTAGACCGACACTAGCGGGAGCGCAGGCCCAGTACTTC. This translates into CSARPTLAGAQAQYF.

On this clonotype: A read error may explain this, as a much larger clone is one base away. The V call is TRBV11-3, the J call TRBJ2-1; 7 nucleotides align to TRBD2. CDR3 size: 16 residues. After removal of 4 bases from V and 1 base from J, the junction contained 7 bases not matched to a gene. Germline-derived CDR1 and CDR2 are SGHNT and YENEEA. In DNA, the CDR3 is TGTGCCAGCAGCTCCTCGCTAGCGGCGTCCTACAATGAGCAGTTCTTC. Amino acid sequence: CASSSSLAASYNEQFF.

Remarks on this clonotype: At one end the junction does not follow the germline gene, possibly because of a read error. This chain joins TRBV10-3 and TRBJ2-5; D may be TRBD2 (6 bases). This CDR3 is 16 amino acids long. Germline assignment: CDR1 ENHRY and CDR2 SYGVKD. The CDR3, as DNA: TGTGCCATCGGTGAGTCGGGAGCGGAACGTTCGGAGACCCAGTACTTC. This encodes CAIGESGAERSETQYF.